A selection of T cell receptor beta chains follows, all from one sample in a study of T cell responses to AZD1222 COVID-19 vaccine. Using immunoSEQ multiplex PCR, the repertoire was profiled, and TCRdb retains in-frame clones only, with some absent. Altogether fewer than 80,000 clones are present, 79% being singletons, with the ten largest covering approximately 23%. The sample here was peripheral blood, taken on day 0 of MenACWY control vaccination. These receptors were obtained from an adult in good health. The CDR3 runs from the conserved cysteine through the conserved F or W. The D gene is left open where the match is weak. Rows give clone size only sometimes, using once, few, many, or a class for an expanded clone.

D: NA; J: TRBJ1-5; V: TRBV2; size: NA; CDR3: CASRGGQNSNQPQHF; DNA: TGTGCCAGCAGGGGAGGACAGAATAGCAATCAGCCCCAGCATTTT
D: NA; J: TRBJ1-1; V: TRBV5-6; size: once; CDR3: CASSRGGGEAFF; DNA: TGTGCCAGCAGCAGGGGCGGCGGTGAAGCTTTCTTT
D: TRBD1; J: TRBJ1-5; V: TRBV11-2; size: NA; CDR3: CASSWGQGNRWPQHF; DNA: TGTGCCAGCAGCTGGGGACAGGGGAACCGATGGCCCCAGCATTTT
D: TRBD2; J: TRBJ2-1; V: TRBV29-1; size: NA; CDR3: CSVRSTSGGINNEQFF; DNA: TGCAGCGTTCGATCGACTAGCGGGGGAATCAACAATGAGCAGTTCTTC
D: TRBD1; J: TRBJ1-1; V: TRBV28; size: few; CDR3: CACRDRGSMWAFF; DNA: TGTGCCTGCCGGGACAGGGGTAGCATGTGGGCTTTCTTT
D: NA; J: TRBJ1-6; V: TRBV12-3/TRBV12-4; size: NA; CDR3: CASSWTVNSPLHF; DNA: TGTGCCAGCAGTTGGACAGTAAATTCACCCCTCCACTTT
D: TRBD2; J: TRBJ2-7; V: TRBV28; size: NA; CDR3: CASSAGTSVSSSYEQYF; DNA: TGTGCCAGCAGTGCCGGGACTAGCGTTTCCAGCTCCTACGAGCAGTACTTC
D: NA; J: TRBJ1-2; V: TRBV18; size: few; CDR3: CASSSSAGFGARNGYTF; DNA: TGTGCCAGCTCATCTTCTGCGGGGTTTGGGGCGAGGAATGGCTACACCTTC
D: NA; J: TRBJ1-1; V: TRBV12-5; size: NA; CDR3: CASGLGGNTEAFF; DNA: TGTGCTAGTGGTTTGGGGGGGAACACTGAAGCTTTCTTT
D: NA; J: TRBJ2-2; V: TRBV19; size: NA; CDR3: CASWATGGDTGELFF; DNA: TGTGCCAGTTGGGCAACAGGAGGGGACACCGGGGAGCTGTTTTTT
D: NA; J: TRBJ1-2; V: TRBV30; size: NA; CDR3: CAWSAQGGGYTF; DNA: TGTGCCTGGAGTGCGCAAGGGGGGGGCTACACCTTC
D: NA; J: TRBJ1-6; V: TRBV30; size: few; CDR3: CAWTREGDSPLHF; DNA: TGTGCCTGGACCAGGGAGGGGGATTCACCCCTCCACTTT
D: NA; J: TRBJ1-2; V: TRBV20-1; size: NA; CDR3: CSASEGRGYGYTF; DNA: TGCAGTGCTAGTGAGGGCAGGGGATATGGCTACACCTTC
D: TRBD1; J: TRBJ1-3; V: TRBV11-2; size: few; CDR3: CASSRQGRMDTIYF; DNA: TGTGCCAGCAGCCGACAGGGGAGAATGGACACCATATATTTT
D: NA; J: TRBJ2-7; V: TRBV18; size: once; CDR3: CASSPLTAAAFYEQYF; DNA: TGTGCCAGCTCACCACTCACAGCGGCAGCCTTCTACGAGCAGTACTTC
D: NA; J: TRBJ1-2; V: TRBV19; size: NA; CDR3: CASSIEGAAGYTF; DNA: TGTGCCAGTAGTATAGAGGGGGCTGCTGGCTACACCTTC
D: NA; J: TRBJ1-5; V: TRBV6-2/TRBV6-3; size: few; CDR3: CASSYLAGGNHNQPQHF; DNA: TGTGCCAGCAGTTACTTAGCAGGAGGGAACCACAATCAGCCCCAGCATTTT
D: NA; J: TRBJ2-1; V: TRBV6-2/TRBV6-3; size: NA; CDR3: CASSYNNEQFF; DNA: TGTGCCAGCAGTTACAACAATGAGCAGTTCTTC
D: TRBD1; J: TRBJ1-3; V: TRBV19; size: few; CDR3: CASSGGQPSNTIYF; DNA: TGTGCCAGTAGTGGGGGACAGCCTTCAAACACCATATATTTT
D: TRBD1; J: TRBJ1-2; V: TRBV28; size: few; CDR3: CASSLGTGFHYGYTF; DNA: TGTGCCAGCAGTTTGGGGACAGGATTCCACTATGGCTACACCTTC
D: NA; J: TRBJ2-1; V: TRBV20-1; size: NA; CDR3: CSASENNEQFF; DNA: TGCAGTGCTTCTGAGAACAATGAGCAGTTCTTC
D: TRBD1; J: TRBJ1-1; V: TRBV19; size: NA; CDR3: CASRAGGRDTEAFF; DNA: TGTGCCAGTAGAGCAGGGGGCCGCGACACTGAAGCTTTCTTT
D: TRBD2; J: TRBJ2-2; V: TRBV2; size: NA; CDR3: CASGNGLAGGTNTGELFF; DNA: TGTGCCAGCGGGAACGGACTAGCGGGAGGAACGAACACCGGGGAGCTGTTTTTT
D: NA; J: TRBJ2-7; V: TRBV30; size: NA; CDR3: CAWRAGLLDEQYF; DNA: TGTGCCTGGAGGGCAGGGCTACTCGACGAGCAGTACTTC
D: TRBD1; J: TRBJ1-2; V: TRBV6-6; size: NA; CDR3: CASSWEDRATGYTF; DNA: TGTGCCAGCAGTTGGGAGGACAGGGCGACCGGCTACACCTTC
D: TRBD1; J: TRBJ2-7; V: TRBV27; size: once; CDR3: CASSLVGTGTYEQYF; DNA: TGTGCCAGCAGTTTAGTAGGGACAGGGACATACGAGCAGTACTTC
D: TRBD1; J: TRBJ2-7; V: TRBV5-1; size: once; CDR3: CASSLLPGQGAYEQYF; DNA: TGCGCCAGCAGCTTGTTGCCAGGACAGGGGGCCTACGAGCAGTACTTC
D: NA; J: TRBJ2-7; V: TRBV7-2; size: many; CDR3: CASSYAQGTYEQYF; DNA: TGTGCCAGCAGCTACGCGCAGGGTACCTACGAGCAGTACTTC